What follows describes a single TCR beta chain. Per the study methods: Estimates of nucleated cell counts were drawn from the amplification of reference gene primers. The protocol was immunoSEQ multiplex PCR, while the TCRdb copy is restricted to in-frame clones and leaves out a portion. The V and J calls and the clone size are those of that table, but D and trimming were determined from the DNA. The sample includes 100,000 to 150,000 clones, approximately 81% of them seen just once. The V segment lost 9 bases and the J segment 4 bases; nucleotides outside the gene matches: 4. The CDR3 runs 12 residues. Germline CDR1 reads MDHEN; CDR2 reads SYDVKM. Enrollment of patients from Seattle took place during active infection, with longitudinal follow-up. This entry comes from a study of blood T cell repertoires in COVID-19.

The TCR was taken from a man aged 80 or over with COVID-19, enrolled during active disease. The chain has TRBV28 and TRBJ1-2, with TRBD1 identical over 8 bases. The specimen sequenced was peripheral blood. The CDR3 DNA follows: TGTGCCAGTGGACAGGGAACCTATGGCTACACCTTC. This gives the protein CASGQGTYGYTF.